The clone carrying this T cell receptor (beta chain) has more than one count but fewer than ten. The data originate from a study of cytomegalovirus exposure and HLA in healthy donors. 13 Jbeta primers and 60 Vbeta primers were used for the PCR. Generated by immunoSEQ multiplex PCR, the TCRdb table keeps only in-frame clones and is missing some. The repertoire includes over 100,000 clones, more than 65% of them detected once, and roughly 0.92% sits in the top ten. The germline V gene has CDR1 SGHVS and CDR2 FQNEAQ. V lost 4 bases and J lost 2, with 9 bases in between. This CDR3 has 13 amino acids. V and J are TRBV7-8 and TRBJ2-7; TRBD1 is a possible D gene (5 bases). The sequence came from a woman aged 25-40 years in good health and CMV-seronegative. Sample: PBMCs. CDR3: CASSSLGPYEQYF. CDR3 nucleotides: TGTGCCAGCAGCTCACTGGGGCCCTACGAGCAGTACTTC.